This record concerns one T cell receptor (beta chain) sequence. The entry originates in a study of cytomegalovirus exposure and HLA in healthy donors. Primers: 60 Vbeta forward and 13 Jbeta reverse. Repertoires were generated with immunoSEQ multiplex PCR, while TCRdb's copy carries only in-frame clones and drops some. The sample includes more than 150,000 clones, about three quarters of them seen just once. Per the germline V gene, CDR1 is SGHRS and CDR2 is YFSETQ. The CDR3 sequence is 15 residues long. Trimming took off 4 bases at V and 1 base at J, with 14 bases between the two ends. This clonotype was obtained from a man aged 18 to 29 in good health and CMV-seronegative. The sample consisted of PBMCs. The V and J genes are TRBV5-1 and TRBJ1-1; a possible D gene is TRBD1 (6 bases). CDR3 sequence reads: CASSKGQHGNTEAFF. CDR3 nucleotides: TGCGCCAGCAGCAAAGGACAGCACGGGAACACTGAAGCTTTCTTT.